Described below is a single T cell receptor (beta chain) sequence and its context. The antigen remains undetermined. Both 60 Vbeta primers and 13 Jbeta primers went into the PCR. Profiling relied on immunoSEQ multiplex PCR, and the TCRdb table lists in-frame clones only, not all of them. The table shows around 150,000 clones, with approximately 73% occurring only once. The entry originates in a study of cytomegalovirus exposure and HLA in healthy donors. The study's findings and limits: Highest at DRB1 and lowest at HLA-C, TCR association rates differed among HLA loci in a later analysis.

The V gene end was trimmed by 2 bases and the J gene end by 1 base; junction bases not matched to a gene: 7. The CDR3 length is 16 residues. In germline, CDR1 is SGHRS, CDR2 YFSETQ. Sequenced input: PBMCs. This sequence joins TRBV5-1 and TRBJ1-1; 8 nucleotides match TRBD1. The receptor's source is a man between 25 and 39 years old in good health and CMV-seropositive. The CDR3 loop reads CASSLRSGTGNTEAFF. The CDR3 DNA reads TGCGCCAGCAGCTTACGATCGGGGACAGGGAACACTGAAGCTTTCTTT.